Listed below are T cell receptor beta chains from one sample, sequenced in a study of shared clonotypes between healthy human individuals. The table came from immunoSEQ multiplex PCR; TCRdb's copy has only in-frame clones and leaves some out. The repertoire holds under 850,000 clones, with roughly 92% as singletons. Sequenced: naive CD8+ T cells sorted from blood. These receptors were collected from a man under 40 in good health. CDR3s leave out the opening cysteine and the closing phenylalanine or tryptophan. Each record gives: J gene, D gene, V gene, CDR3 protein. A D gene is named only where the DNA matches it firmly.

J: TRBJ2-7
D: .
V: TRBV21-1
CDR3: ASSKFVGVGDEQY

J: TRBJ2-7
D: .
V: TRBV6-5
CDR3: ASSLTSKDEQY

J: TRBJ1-1
D: .
V: TRBV7-9
CDR3: ASSLGLAATEAF

J: TRBJ2-3
D: TRBD2
V: TRBV18
CDR3: ASSPPGTLAGGKDTQY

J: TRBJ1-1
D: TRBD1
V: TRBV25-1
CDR3: ASSSGGTEAF

J: TRBJ1-4
D: .
V: TRBV10-3
CDR3: AISEVQTEKLF

J: TRBJ2-7
D: .
V: TRBV28
CDR3: ASRLQGSSYEQY

J: TRBJ1-5
D: .
V: TRBV6-1
CDR3: ASLQVYSNQPQH

J: TRBJ1-3
D: .
V: TRBV6-5
CDR3: ASRGGNTIY

J: TRBJ2-3
D: .
V: TRBV7-9
CDR3: ASSSRTTDTQY

J: TRBJ2-1
D: TRBD2
V: TRBV11-2
CDR3: ASSLSSGSMYNEQF

J: TRBJ2-7
D: .
V: TRBV7-9
CDR3: ASSPGTEQY

J: TRBJ2-7
D: TRBD2
V: TRBV7-9
CDR3: ASTKRERSYEQY

J: TRBJ1-2
D: .
V: TRBV2
CDR3: ASSGRLNYGYT

J: TRBJ1-5
D: .
V: TRBV21-1
CDR3: ASSTRTGGQPQH

J: TRBJ2-2
D: .
V: TRBV7-9
CDR3: ASIPRDTGELF

J: TRBJ2-7
D: TRBD2
V: TRBV10-3
CDR3: AISGTTVAGVSYEQY

J: TRBJ2-1
D: .
V: TRBV30
CDR3: AWSVGAREQF

J: TRBJ2-7
D: .
V: TRBV7-2
CDR3: ASSLSGPYEQY

J: TRBJ2-7
D: TRBD1
V: TRBV25-1
CDR3: ATGQPYEQY

J: TRBJ2-1
D: .
V: TRBV12-5
CDR3: ASGLADSGHNEQF

J: TRBJ2-6
D: .
V: TRBV4-1
CDR3: ASSQEGGPGANVLT

J: TRBJ2-7
D: .
V: TRBV18
CDR3: ASSPFSSGAEQY

J: TRBJ2-1
D: TRBD2
V: TRBV27
CDR3: AISAGGDYNEQF

J: TRBJ2-5
D: .
V: TRBV4-3
CDR3: ASSQGVQETQY

J: TRBJ1-1
D: .
V: TRBV10-3
CDR3: AIRDRLNEAF

J: TRBJ1-1
D: .
V: TRBV5-1
CDR3: ASSLDRRNTEAF

J: TRBJ2-7
D: .
V: TRBV6-5
CDR3: ASGFTEGFEQY

J: TRBJ2-1
D: .
V: TRBV7-6
CDR3: ASSLGEGVYINEQF

J: TRBJ2-5
D: TRBD2
V: TRBV28
CDR3: ASSLYRTRWETQY

J: TRBJ2-1
D: .
V: TRBV2
CDR3: AFAEGSYNEQF

J: TRBJ2-1
D: TRBD1
V: TRBV7-9
CDR3: ASSLVGTVPNEQF

J: TRBJ2-7
D: .
V: TRBV11-2
CDR3: ASSLASSAYTYEQY

J: TRBJ2-5
D: .
V: TRBV30
CDR3: AWSLLAVQETQY

J: TRBJ2-5
D: .
V: TRBV5-6
CDR3: ASSPVGAETQY

J: TRBJ1-2
D: .
V: TRBV4-1
CDR3: ASRTPGHYGYT

J: TRBJ2-1
D: .
V: TRBV14
CDR3: ASGNNEQF

J: TRBJ2-1
D: .
V: TRBV28
CDR3: ASSGQGTPAYNEQF

J: TRBJ2-3
D: .
V: TRBV6-1
CDR3: ASSEQWVIRQIDTDTQY

J: TRBJ2-7
D: .
V: TRBV6-6
CDR3: ASTTRGYEQY

J: TRBJ2-7
D: TRBD1
V: TRBV2
CDR3: ASSEGTGEYEQY

J: TRBJ2-7
D: .
V: TRBV19
CDR3: ASSIGLGTSSEQY

J: TRBJ2-3
D: .
V: TRBV5-4
CDR3: ASSGWADTQY

J: TRBJ2-3
D: TRBD1
V: TRBV28
CDR3: ASSLGTGSTDTQY

J: TRBJ2-5
D: TRBD2
V: TRBV18
CDR3: ASSPWGGMEETQY

J: TRBJ2-1
D: .
V: TRBV14
CDR3: ASSQVGSSGANNEQF

J: TRBJ2-1
D: .
V: TRBV28
CDR3: ASSLYRARVEQF

J: TRBJ2-7
D: .
V: TRBV19
CDR3: ASSTGLHTYEQY

J: TRBJ2-4
D: .
V: TRBV10-3
CDR3: AISETGNGAKNIQY

J: TRBJ2-7
D: .
V: TRBV18
CDR3: ASSTALYEQY

J: TRBJ2-5
D: .
V: TRBV11-2
CDR3: ASSRGAGLGQETQY

J: TRBJ2-1
D: .
V: TRBV6-6
CDR3: ASSYSLVLNEQF

J: TRBJ2-2
D: .
V: TRBV7-9
CDR3: ASSLGGLESNTGELF

J: TRBJ2-1
D: .
V: TRBV6-4
CDR3: ASPSFPGEQF